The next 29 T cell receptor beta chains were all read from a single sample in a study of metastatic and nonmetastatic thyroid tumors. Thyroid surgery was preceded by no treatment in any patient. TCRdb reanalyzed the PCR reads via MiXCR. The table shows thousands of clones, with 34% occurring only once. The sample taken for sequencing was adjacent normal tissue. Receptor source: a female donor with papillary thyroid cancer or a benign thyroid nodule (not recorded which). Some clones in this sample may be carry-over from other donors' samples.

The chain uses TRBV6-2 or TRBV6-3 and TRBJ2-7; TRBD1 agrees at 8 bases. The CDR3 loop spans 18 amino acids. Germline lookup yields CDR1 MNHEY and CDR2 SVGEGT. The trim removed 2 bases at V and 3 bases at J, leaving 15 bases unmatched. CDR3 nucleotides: TGTGCCAGCAGTTACAAGCAAGGACAGGGAGGATGGGGCTACGAGCAGTACTTC. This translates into CASSYKQGQGGWGYEQYF.

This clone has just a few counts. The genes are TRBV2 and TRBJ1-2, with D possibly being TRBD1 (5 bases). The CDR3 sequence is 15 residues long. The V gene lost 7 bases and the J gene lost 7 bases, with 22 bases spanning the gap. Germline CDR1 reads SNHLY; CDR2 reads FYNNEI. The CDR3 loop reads CASIGAVGPGAGYTF. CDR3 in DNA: TGTGCCAGCATCGGGGCGGTGGGACCGGGAGCTGGCTACACCTTC.

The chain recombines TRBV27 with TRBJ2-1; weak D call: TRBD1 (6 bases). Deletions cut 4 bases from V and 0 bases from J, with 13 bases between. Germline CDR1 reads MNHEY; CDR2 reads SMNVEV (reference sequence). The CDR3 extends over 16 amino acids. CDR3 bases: TGTGCCAGCAGTTCCCGGCAGGGGAGCTCCTACAATGAGCAGTTCTTC. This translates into CASSSRQGSSYNEQFF.

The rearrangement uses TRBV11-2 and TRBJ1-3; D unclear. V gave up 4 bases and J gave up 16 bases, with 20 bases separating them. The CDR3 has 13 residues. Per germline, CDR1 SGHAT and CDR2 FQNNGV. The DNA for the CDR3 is TGTGCCAGCAGCTCACCCGTCGTAGGCGGCTCCTATTTT. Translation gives CASSSPVVGGSYF.

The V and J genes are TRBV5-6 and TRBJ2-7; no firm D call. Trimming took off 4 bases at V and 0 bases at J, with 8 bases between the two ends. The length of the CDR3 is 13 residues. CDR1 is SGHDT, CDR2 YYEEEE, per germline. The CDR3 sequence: CASSRYNSYEQYF. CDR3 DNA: TGTGCCAGCAGCAGATACAACTCCTACGAGCAGTACTTC.

The CDR3 is CASSLNSGRSTGELFF. DNA of the CDR3: TGTGCCAGCAGCTTAAACAGCGGGAGGTCGACCGGGGAGCTGTTTTTT. The rearrangement uses TRBV11-2 and TRBJ2-2; 9 bases agree with TRBD2. The length of the CDR3 is 16 residues. Germline V gives CDR1 SGHAT, CDR2 FQNNGV. Trimming took 2 bases from V and 5 from J; bases not matched to a gene: 6.

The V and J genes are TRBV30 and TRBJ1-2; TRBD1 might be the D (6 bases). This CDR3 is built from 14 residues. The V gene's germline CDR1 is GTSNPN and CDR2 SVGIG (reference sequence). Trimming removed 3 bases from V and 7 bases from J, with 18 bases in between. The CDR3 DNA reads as TGTGCCTGGAGCGAGGGCAGGGGATCGGCTGGCTACACCTTC. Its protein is CAWSEGRGSAGYTF.

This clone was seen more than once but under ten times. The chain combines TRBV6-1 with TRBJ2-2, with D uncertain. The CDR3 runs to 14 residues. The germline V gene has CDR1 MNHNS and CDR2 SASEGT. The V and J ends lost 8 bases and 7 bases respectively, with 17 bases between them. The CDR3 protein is CASGIGSTGGELFF. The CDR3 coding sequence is TGTGCCAGCGGAATCGGGTCGACCGGCGGGGAGCTGTTTTTT.

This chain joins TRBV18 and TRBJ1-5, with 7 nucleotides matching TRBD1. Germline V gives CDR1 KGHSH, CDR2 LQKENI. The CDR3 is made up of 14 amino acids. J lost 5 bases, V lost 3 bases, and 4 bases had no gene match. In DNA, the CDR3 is TGTGCCAGCTCACCGAACAGGGGTCATCAGCCCCAGCATTTT. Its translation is CASSPNRGHQPQHF.

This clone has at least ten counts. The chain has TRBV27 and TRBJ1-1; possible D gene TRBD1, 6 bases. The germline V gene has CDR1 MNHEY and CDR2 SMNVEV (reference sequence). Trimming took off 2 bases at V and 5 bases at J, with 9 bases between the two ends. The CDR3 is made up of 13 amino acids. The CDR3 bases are TGTGCCAGCAGTTTAGGCAGGGGAACTGAAGCTTTCTTT. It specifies CASSLGRGTEAFF.

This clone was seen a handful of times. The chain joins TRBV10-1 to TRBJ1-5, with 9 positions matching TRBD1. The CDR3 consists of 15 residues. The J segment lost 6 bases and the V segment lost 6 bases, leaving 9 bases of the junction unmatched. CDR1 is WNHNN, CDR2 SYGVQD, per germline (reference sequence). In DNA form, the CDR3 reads TGCGCCAGCAGCGGGGGAACAGGGGGCGGTCAGCCCCAGCATTTT. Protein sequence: CASSGGTGGGQPQHF.

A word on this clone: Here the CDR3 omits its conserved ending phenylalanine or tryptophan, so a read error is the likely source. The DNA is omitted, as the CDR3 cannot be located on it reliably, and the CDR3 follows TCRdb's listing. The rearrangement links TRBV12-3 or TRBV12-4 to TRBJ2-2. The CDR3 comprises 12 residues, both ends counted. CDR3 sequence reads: CASIFGTGEMFI.

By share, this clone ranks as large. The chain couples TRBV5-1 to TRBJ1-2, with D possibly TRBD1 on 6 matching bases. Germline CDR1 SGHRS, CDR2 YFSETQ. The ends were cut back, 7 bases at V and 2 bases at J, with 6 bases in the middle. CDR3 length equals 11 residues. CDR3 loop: CASGTNYGYTF. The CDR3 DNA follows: TGCGCCAGCGGGACAAACTATGGCTACACCTTC.

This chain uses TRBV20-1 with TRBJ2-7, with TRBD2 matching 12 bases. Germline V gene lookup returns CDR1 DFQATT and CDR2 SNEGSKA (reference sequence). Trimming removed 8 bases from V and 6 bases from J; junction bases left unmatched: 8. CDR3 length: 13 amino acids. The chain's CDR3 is CSSDMTSGSEQYF. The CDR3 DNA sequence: TGCAGTTCTGACATGACTAGCGGGAGCGAGCAGTACTTC.

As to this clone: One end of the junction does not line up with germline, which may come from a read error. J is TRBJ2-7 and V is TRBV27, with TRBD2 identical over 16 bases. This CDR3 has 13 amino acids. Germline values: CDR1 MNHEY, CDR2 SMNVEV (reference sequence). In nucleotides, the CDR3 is TGTGCCAGCAGACTGTCCGGGACTAGCGGGAGGGTATTC. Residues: CASRLSGTSGRVF.

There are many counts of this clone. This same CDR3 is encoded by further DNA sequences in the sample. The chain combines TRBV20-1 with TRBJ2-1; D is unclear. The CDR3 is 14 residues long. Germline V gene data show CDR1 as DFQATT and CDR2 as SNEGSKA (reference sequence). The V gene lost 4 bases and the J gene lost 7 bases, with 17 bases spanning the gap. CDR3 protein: CSATPFGMGNEQFF. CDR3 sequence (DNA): TGCAGTGCTACCCCGTTTGGGATGGGGAATGAGCAGTTCTTC.

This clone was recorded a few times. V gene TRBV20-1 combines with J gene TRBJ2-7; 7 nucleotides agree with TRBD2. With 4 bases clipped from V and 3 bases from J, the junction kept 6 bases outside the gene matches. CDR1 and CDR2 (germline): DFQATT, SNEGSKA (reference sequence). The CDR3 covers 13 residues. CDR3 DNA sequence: TGCAGTGCTACTCCTAGCGGTAACTACGAGCAGTACTTC. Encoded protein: CSATPSGNYEQYF.

CDR3 sequence (DNA): TGCGCCAGCAGCTTCGGGGGGCTGAGCAATCAGCCCCAGCATTTT. Its translation is CASSFGGLSNQPQHF. This chain uses TRBV5-1 with TRBJ1-5; possibly TRBD1 for D (6 bases). The length of the CDR3 is 15 residues. With 2 bases removed from V and 1 base from J, the gap between germline ends came to 10 bases. Germline V gives CDR1 SGHRS, CDR2 YFSETQ.

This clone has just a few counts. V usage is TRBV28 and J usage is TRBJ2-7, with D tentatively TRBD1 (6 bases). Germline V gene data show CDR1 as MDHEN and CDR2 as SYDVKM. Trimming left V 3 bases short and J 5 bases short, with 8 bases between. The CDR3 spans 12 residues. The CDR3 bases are TGTGCCAGCAGTTTTAACAGGGACGAGCAGTACTTC. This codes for CASSFNRDEQYF.

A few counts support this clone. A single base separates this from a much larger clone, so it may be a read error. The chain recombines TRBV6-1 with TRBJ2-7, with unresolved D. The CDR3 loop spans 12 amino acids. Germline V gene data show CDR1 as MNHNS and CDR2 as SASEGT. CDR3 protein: CSSSALLYGQYF. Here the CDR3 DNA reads TGTTCCAGCAGTGCCCTTCTCTACGGGCAGTACTTC.

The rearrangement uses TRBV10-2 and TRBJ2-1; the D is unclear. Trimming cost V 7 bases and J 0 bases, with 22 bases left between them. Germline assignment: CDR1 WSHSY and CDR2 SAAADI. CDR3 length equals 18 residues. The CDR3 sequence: CASKVYAPGVSSYNEQFF. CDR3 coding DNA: TGCGCCAGCAAAGTTTACGCCCCTGGAGTAAGCTCCTACAATGAGCAGTTCTTC.

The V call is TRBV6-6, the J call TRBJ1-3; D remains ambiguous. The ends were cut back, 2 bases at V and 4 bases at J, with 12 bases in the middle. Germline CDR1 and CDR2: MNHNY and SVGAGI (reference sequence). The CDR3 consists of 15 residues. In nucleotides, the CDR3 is TGTGCCAGCAGTTACCGCGGCGGGGTCGGAAACACCATATATTTT. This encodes CASSYRGGVGNTIYF.

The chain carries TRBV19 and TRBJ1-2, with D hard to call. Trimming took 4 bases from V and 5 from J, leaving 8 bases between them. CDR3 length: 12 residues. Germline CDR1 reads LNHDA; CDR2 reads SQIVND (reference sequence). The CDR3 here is CASSTQLYGYTF. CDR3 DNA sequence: TGTGCCAGTAGTACGCAGCTATATGGCTACACCTTC.

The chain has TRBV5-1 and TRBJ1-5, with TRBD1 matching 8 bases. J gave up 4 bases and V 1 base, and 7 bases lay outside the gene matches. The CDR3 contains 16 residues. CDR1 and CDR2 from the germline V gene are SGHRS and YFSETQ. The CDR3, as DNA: TGCGCCAGCAGCTTGAGTGGGACAGGTACTAATCAGCCCCAGCATTTT. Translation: CASSLSGTGTNQPQHF.

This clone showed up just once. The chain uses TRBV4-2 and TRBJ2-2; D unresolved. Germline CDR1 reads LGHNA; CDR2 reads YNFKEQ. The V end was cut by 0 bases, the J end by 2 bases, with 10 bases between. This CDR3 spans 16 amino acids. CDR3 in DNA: TGTGCCAGCAGCCAAGATCTCAGGACCAACACCGGGGAGCTGTTTTTT. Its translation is CASSQDLRTNTGELFF.

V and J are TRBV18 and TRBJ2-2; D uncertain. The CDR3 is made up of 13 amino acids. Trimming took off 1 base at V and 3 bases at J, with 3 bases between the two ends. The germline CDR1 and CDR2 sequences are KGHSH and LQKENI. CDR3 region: CASSPQDTGELFF. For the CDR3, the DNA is TGTGCCAGCTCACCACAGGACACCGGGGAGCTGTTTTTT.

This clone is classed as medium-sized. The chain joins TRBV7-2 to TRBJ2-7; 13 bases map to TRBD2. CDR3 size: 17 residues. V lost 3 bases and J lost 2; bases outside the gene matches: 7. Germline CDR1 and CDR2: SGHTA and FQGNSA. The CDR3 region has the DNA TGTGCCAGCAGCTTGGGGGGCACTAGCGGGAGGGCCTACGAGCAGTACTTC. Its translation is CASSLGGTSGRAYEQYF.

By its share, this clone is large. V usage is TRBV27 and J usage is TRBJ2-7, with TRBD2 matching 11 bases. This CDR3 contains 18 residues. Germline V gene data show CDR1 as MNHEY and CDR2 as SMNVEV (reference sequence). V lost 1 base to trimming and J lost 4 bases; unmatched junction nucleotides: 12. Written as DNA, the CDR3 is TGTGCCAGCAGTTTATACCGGGGGGGGACTAGCGGCGCTTACGAGCAGTACTTC. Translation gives CASSLYRGGTSGAYEQYF.

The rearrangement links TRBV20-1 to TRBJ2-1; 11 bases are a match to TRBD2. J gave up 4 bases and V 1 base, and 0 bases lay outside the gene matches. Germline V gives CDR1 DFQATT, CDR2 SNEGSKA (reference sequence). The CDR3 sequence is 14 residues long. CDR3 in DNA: TGCAGTGCTAGAGGGACTAGCGGGTACAATGAGCAGTTCTTC. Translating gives CSARGTSGYNEQFF.